The 5 T cell receptor beta chains presented below share a single source sample, sequenced in a study of cytomegalovirus exposure and HLA in healthy donors. Clones were sequenced by immunoSEQ multiplex PCR, and TCRdb holds only the in-frame ones, with some missing. The repertoire has 200,000 to 250,000 clones, 88% of them found once; the top ten carry around 3%. The specimen sequenced was PBMCs. Every receptor here comes from a woman aged 18-29 years in good health and CMV-seronegative.

The chain recombines TRBV28 with TRBJ2-1; 9 bases fit TRBD1. The length of the CDR3 is 13 residues. The V segment lost 6 bases and the J segment 15 bases; nucleotides outside the gene matches: 12. Germline V gene lookup returns CDR1 MDHEN and CDR2 SYDVKM. The CDR3 coding sequence is TGTGCCAGCAGCGCCACGAACAGGGGGCGTCGGTTCTTC. Protein: CASSATNRGRRFF.

This clone was counted only a few times. V usage is TRBV29-1 and J usage is TRBJ1-5; 9 nucleotides agree with TRBD1. This CDR3 is built from 12 residues. The trim removed 4 bases at V and 6 bases at J, leaving 1 base unmatched. The germline gives CDR1 SQVTM, CDR2 ANQGSEA. DNA for the CDR3: TGCAGCGTTGGACAGGGGGGTCAGCCCCAGCATTTT. This sequence encodes CSVGQGGQPQHF.

The V and J genes are TRBV6-1 and TRBJ2-6; D perhaps matches TRBD2 (5 bases). The V end lost 2 bases, the J end lost 3 bases, and 8 bases lay between the germline ends. This CDR3 comprises 15 residues. Germline V gene lookup returns CDR1 MNHNS and CDR2 SASEGT. As DNA, the CDR3 is TGTGCCAGCAGTGAATTCGGGGATGGGGCCAACGTCCTGACTTTC. This translates into CASSEFGDGANVLTF.

This chain links TRBV7-9 with TRBJ2-7, with 10 bases matching TRBD1. This CDR3 comprises 16 residues. After removal of 1 base from V and 5 bases from J, the junction contained 8 bases not matched to a gene. CDR1 and CDR2 from the germline V gene are SEHNR and FQNEAQ (reference sequence). CDR3 protein: CASSLVPGQGGDEQYF. CDR3 DNA: TGTGCCAGCAGCTTAGTGCCCGGACAGGGGGGCGACGAGCAGTACTTC.

The chain has TRBV27 and TRBJ2-1; weak D call: TRBD2 (5 bases). The germline V gene has CDR1 MNHEY and CDR2 SMNVEV (reference sequence). V lost 7 bases, J lost 6 bases, and 22 bases lay in between. There are 16 residues in the CDR3. The CDR3 sequence is CASKSRADRRFNEQFF. As DNA, the CDR3 is TGTGCCAGCAAGAGCCGGGCGGACCGGAGGTTCAATGAGCAGTTCTTC.